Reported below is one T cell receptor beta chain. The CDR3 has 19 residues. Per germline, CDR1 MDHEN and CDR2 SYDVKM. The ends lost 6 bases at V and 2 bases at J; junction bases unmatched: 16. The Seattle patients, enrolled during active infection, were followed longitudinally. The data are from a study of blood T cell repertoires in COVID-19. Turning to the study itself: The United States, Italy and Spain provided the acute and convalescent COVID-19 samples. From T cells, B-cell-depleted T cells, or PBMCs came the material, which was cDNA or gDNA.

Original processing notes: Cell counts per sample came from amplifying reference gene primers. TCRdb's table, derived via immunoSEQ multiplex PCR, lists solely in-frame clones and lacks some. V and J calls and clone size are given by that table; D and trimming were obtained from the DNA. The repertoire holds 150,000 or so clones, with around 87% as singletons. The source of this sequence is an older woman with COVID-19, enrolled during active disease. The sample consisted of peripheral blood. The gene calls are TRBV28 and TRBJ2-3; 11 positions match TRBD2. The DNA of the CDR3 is TGTGCCAGCAGGCGGTCGGGAATAGCGGGGGGGCGTAACACAGATACGCAGTATTTT. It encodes CASRRSGIAGGRNTDTQYF.